The clone carrying this TCR beta chain occurred a few times. What it recognizes is unknown. The rectum was sampled with one to two pinch biopsies at colonoscopy. The germline V gene has CDR1 SEHNR and CDR2 FQNEAQ (reference sequence). Losses at the gene ends were 4 bases for V and 0 bases for J; bases not matched to a gene: 0. The length of the CDR3 is 14 residues. Some clones are missing from TCRdb's copy, which holds only in-frame ones; the method was immunoSEQ multiplex PCR. This sample carries around 22,000 clones, about two thirds of them seen once, and the ten largest clones take around 16%. This entry belongs to a study of pediatric ulcerative colitis. Whole-study results and caveats: Blood-derived T cells may be present in rectal pinch biopsies.

This sequence originates from a boy aged 5 to 17 with severe ulcerative colitis. This rearrangement joins TRBV7-9 to TRBJ1-3; 7 nucleotides align to TRBD1. Sequenced input: gut tissue. CDR3 sequence: CASSWDSSGNTIYF. The DNA for the CDR3 is TGTGCCAGCAGCTGGGACAGCTCTGGAAACACCATATATTTT.